This T cell receptor (beta chain) was captured by sequencing in a study of T-cell memory formation after mild COVID-19. General observations from the study: Pre-infection memory contained some responding clones, which suggested that cross-reactive memory had joined.

TCRdb independently ran MiXCR on the 5' RACE reads; one entry per CDR3 protein. The sample holds around 310,000 distinct CDR3 sequences; 15% to 20% are singletons and the top ten take 20% to 25%. CDR3 size: 15 residues. Per germline, CDR1 LGHDT and CDR2 YNNKEL (reference sequence). Germline trimming cut 5 bases from V and 5 bases from J; bases unmatched to any gene: 10. This clonotype was detected a few times. Its matching antigen is unknown. The genes are TRBV3-1 and TRBJ2-7, with TRBD1 matching over 9 bases. The receptor was derived from a man aged 18-30 years who had mild COVID-19 (a few samples of this study predate the infection). Cell type and time point are not known. Input material: PBMCs or a T cell subset sorted from them (not recorded which). This CDR3 is CASSEAGQGNHEQYF. In nucleotides, the CDR3 is TGTGCCAGCAGCGAGGCGGGACAGGGTAACCACGAGCAGTACTTC.